These 14 T cell receptor beta chains originate from one sample sequenced in a study of cytomegalovirus exposure and HLA in healthy donors. PCR amplification relied on 60 Vbeta primers (plus 13 Jbeta primers). Sequenced by immunoSEQ multiplex PCR; TCRdb stores in-frame clones only, minus some. The data hold 190,000 or so clones, with roughly four fifths observed a single time. Sequences were obtained from PBMCs. The receptors derive from a middle-aged man in good health and CMV-seronegative.

The chain carries TRBV7-9 and TRBJ2-1; the match to TRBD1 covers 7 bases. The V segment lost 7 bases and the J segment 9 bases; nucleotides outside the gene matches: 15. The V gene's germline CDR1 is SEHNR and CDR2 FQNEAQ (reference sequence). The CDR3 runs to 15 residues. CDR3 DNA sequence: TGTGCCAGCATCGGTCAGCGGACTGGGGACAGTGAGCAGTTCTTC. Translated, it gives CASIGQRTGDSEQFF.

The rearrangement uses TRBV5-1 and TRBJ2-2, with D perhaps matching TRBD1 (5 bases). The CDR3 extends over 14 amino acids. Per the germline V gene, CDR1 is SGHRS and CDR2 is YFSETQ. Trimming stripped 3 bases from V and 8 bases from J, with 14 bases between. In DNA, the CDR3 is TGCGCCAGCAGCTCCCCCCAAGGGGCTGGGGAGCTGTTTTTT. Translated, it gives CASSSPQGAGELFF.

The chain employs TRBV2 and TRBJ2-3; possibly TRBD2 for D (6 bases). This CDR3 has 14 amino acids. V lost 2 bases to trimming and J lost 6 bases, with 12 bases between them. Germline CDR1 is SNHLY and CDR2 is FYNNEI. Here the CDR3 reads CASSELTGADTQYF. The CDR3 nucleotides read TGTGCCAGCAGTGAACTCACGGGAGCGGATACGCAGTATTTT.

V and J are TRBV18 and TRBJ2-3, with D unclear. V was clipped by 4 bases and J by 2 bases, with 13 bases between them. In germline, CDR1 is KGHSH, CDR2 LQKENI. The CDR3 runs 15 residues. CDR3 sequence (DNA): TGTGCCAGCTCACTTTCCCTAGAATCCACAGATACGCAGTATTTT. Protein product: CASSLSLESTDTQYF.

The chain joins TRBV6-5 to TRBJ2-1, with 8 bases identical to TRBD2. The V and J ends lost 8 bases and 9 bases, in that order; junction bases with no gene match: 12. The CDR3 extends over 14 amino acids. CDR1 and CDR2 (germline): MNHEY, SVGAGI. Written as DNA, the CDR3 is TGTGCCAGCTCCTTAGCGGGATCGCGCGGTGAGCAGTTCTTC. As protein: CASSLAGSRGEQFF.

The chain carries TRBV28 and TRBJ2-6; D is uncertain. The CDR3 is made up of 14 amino acids. V lost 7 bases, J lost 2 bases, and 9 bases lay in between. CDR1 MDHEN and CDR2 SYDVKM come from the germline V gene. CDR3 sequence: CASMSLAGANVLTF. CDR3 in DNA: TGTGCCAGCATGAGTCTTGCTGGGGCCAACGTCCTGACTTTC.

The chain couples TRBV5-1 to TRBJ2-1; the D gene is possibly TRBD2 (5 bases). The CDR3 contains 11 residues. Trimming stripped 4 bases from V and 8 bases from J, with 7 bases between. Germline V gives CDR1 SGHRS, CDR2 YFSETQ. The CDR3, as DNA: TGCGCCAGCAGCGCGGGCCATGAGCAGTTCTTC. Encoded protein: CASSAGHEQFF.

This chain uses TRBV7-9 with TRBJ1-4; no firm D call. Looked up from germline, CDR1 is SEHNR and CDR2 is FQNEAQ (reference sequence). The CDR3 runs 14 residues. With 5 bases removed from V and 0 bases from J, the gap between germline ends came to 7 bases. The chain's CDR3 is CASSPTATNEKLFF. CDR3 in DNA: TGTGCCAGCAGCCCCACGGCAACTAATGAAAAACTGTTTTTT.

This clone was found once. V and J are TRBV5-1 and TRBJ1-2; a possible D gene is TRBD1 (5 bases). Germline CDR1 is SGHRS and CDR2 is YFSETQ. This CDR3 spans 15 amino acids. Deletions cut 5 bases from V and 4 bases from J, with 18 bases between. The DNA of the CDR3 is TGCGCCAGCAGGGACGGCGGGGCAGGGAGCTATGGCTACACCTTC. This codes for CASRDGGAGSYGYTF.

This chain joins TRBV5-1 and TRBJ2-5; the match to TRBD2 covers 8 bases. CDR3 length: 17 amino acids. V was clipped by 3 bases and J by 4 bases; unmatched bases: 14. Germline CDR1 SGHRS, CDR2 YFSETQ. The CDR3 DNA reads TGCGCCAGCAGCTCGGGGTACGGGGGGGGCCGAAGAGAGACCCAGTACTTC. Its protein is CASSSGYGGGRRETQYF.

This clone was recorded a few times. The gene calls are TRBV15 and TRBJ1-4; D gene uncertain. Trimming pared 5 bases from V and 13 bases from J, leaving 17 bases between. CDR1 and CDR2 (germline): LNHNV, YYDKDF (reference sequence). The CDR3 runs 13 residues. Here the CDR3 reads CATSPRFEVGLFF. The DNA of the CDR3 is TGTGCCACCAGCCCCCGGTTTGAGGTGGGACTGTTTTTT.

The V call is TRBV28, the J call TRBJ1-1; D remains ambiguous. This CDR3 region has 15 residues. From germline, CDR1 is MDHEN and CDR2 SYDVKM. V lost 6 bases to trimming and J lost 4 bases, with 18 bases between them. The CDR3 region has the DNA TGTGCCAGCAGCGCCCCGGGTCCCGAAGGCACTGAAGCTTTCTTT. Translation gives CASSAPGPEGTEAFF.

This clone is a singleton in its sample. V is TRBV19 and J is TRBJ1-5; D is ambiguous. The V gene lost 6 bases and the J gene lost 0 bases, with 9 bases spanning the gap. The CDR3 covers 14 residues. Looked up from germline, CDR1 is LNHDA and CDR2 is SQIVND (reference sequence). CDR3 amino acids: CASRPLDSNQPQHF. As DNA, the CDR3 is TGTGCCAGTAGGCCGTTAGATAGCAATCAGCCCCAGCATTTT.

The V gene is TRBV30, the J gene TRBJ2-3; 7 bases align to TRBD2. The CDR3 length is 18 residues. Germline V lookup: CDR1 GTSNPN, CDR2 SVGIG (reference sequence). The ends lost 2 bases at V and 4 bases at J; junction bases unmatched: 18. Here the CDR3 reads CAWSFLRGFAGAPDTQYF. The CDR3 DNA reads TGTGCCTGGAGTTTCCTAAGGGGTTTCGCGGGAGCGCCAGATACGCAGTATTTT.